The rows below give T cell receptor beta chains drawn from one sample of a study of early T cells in non-severe SARS-CoV-2 infection. TCRdb used MiXCR to reprocess the 5' RACE reads, holding one entry per CDR3 protein. Found here are fewer than 30,000 distinct CDR3 sequences, 4% to 4.5% of them singletons; the top ten hold 6.2%. The sequencing input was whole blood. These receptor sequences come from an adult who was a healthcare worker with PCR-confirmed SARS-CoV-2 infection or an uninfected control (not recorded which). Each CDR3 is given with its conserved first and last residue. A D gene is named only where the DNA matches it firmly.

J gene: TRBJ2-2
D gene: TRBD1
V gene: TRBV5-1
CDR3 protein: CASSRGGADTGELFF

J gene: TRBJ2-7
D gene: NA
V gene: TRBV27
CDR3 protein: CASKKDWGEQYF

J gene: TRBJ2-5
D gene: TRBD2
V gene: TRBV7-2
CDR3 protein: CASSRGTSGRAEETQYF

J gene: TRBJ1-1
D gene: NA
V gene: TRBV2
CDR3 protein: CASSEPFDRGTEAFF

J gene: TRBJ1-2
D gene: NA
V gene: TRBV20-1
CDR3 protein: CSARASLYYGYTF

J gene: TRBJ2-1
D gene: TRBD2
V gene: TRBV20-1
CDR3 protein: CSASRAGVDNEQFF

J gene: TRBJ2-7
D gene: TRBD1
V gene: TRBV10-3
CDR3 protein: CAIRVGQGEQYF

J gene: TRBJ2-7
D gene: NA
V gene: TRBV11-2
CDR3 protein: CASSLTDEQYF

J gene: TRBJ1-5
D gene: NA
V gene: TRBV10-3
CDR3 protein: CAIRPGDNQPQHF

J gene: TRBJ2-1
D gene: NA
V gene: TRBV11-2
CDR3 protein: CASSLDVGFNEQFF

J gene: TRBJ2-1
D gene: TRBD2
V gene: TRBV5-5
CDR3 protein: CATAGLEDYNEQFF

J gene: TRBJ2-7
D gene: TRBD1
V gene: TRBV7-2
CDR3 protein: CASSLRDRDYEQYF

J gene: TRBJ1-2
D gene: TRBD1
V gene: TRBV20-1
CDR3 protein: CSAQTGGASGYTF

J gene: TRBJ2-1
D gene: NA
V gene: TRBV18
CDR3 protein: CASSPARHNEQFF

J gene: TRBJ2-5
D gene: TRBD1
V gene: TRBV9
CDR3 protein: CASSPLAGGFQETQYF

J gene: TRBJ2-3
D gene: TRBD2
V gene: TRBV20-1
CDR3 protein: CSAGGQVTDTQYF

J gene: TRBJ2-1
D gene: NA
V gene: TRBV19
CDR3 protein: CASSIDMESYNEQFF

J gene: TRBJ1-4
D gene: TRBD1
V gene: TRBV7-2
CDR3 protein: CASSLAGGDDEKLFF

J gene: TRBJ2-7
D gene: TRBD2
V gene: TRBV7-2
CDR3 protein: CASSLQAGGSEQYF

J gene: TRBJ2-1
D gene: NA
V gene: TRBV7-6
CDR3 protein: CASTLGDYNEQFF

J gene: TRBJ2-1
D gene: TRBD2
V gene: TRBV5-1
CDR3 protein: CASNPGLGLNEQFF

J gene: TRBJ1-5
D gene: NA
V gene: TRBV15
CDR3 protein: CATSRGLDAYSNQPQHF

J gene: TRBJ2-4
D gene: TRBD1
V gene: TRBV29-1
CDR3 protein: CSVGQGNIQYF

J gene: TRBJ2-7
D gene: NA
V gene: TRBV11-2
CDR3 protein: CASSSQRSRYEQYF

J gene: TRBJ2-2
D gene: TRBD2
V gene: TRBV5-1
CDR3 protein: CASSPTSAGDTGELFF

J gene: TRBJ1-1
D gene: NA
V gene: TRBV10-3
CDR3 protein: CAISESIAEAFF

J gene: TRBJ2-1
D gene: NA
V gene: TRBV10-2
CDR3 protein: CASSAGVQYNEQFF

J gene: TRBJ2-2
D gene: NA
V gene: TRBV27
CDR3 protein: CASIAGSGELFF

J gene: TRBJ2-1
D gene: NA
V gene: TRBV5-6
CDR3 protein: CASSLGGSGRLYNEQFF

J gene: TRBJ1-3
D gene: NA
V gene: TRBV7-3
CDR3 protein: CASSLTPGSGNTIYF

J gene: TRBJ1-1
D gene: NA
V gene: TRBV3-1
CDR3 protein: CASSQEAGNDEAFF

J gene: TRBJ2-7
D gene: NA
V gene: TRBV10-3
CDR3 protein: CAISGGTAYEQYF

J gene: TRBJ1-1
D gene: NA
V gene: TRBV15
CDR3 protein: CATSRDGTRRNTEAFF